The following is a T cell receptor (beta chain) sequence with its context. The study excluded patients with uncontrolled infection, other autoimmune disease, pregnancy or lactation. Diagnoses were made from clinical symptoms, serum measures (thyroxine and TRAb), thyroid ultrasound and orbital computed tomography. This specimen comes from a study of T cells in Graves' hyperthyroidism and ophthalmopathy. Germline V gene sequence: CDR1 SEHNR, CDR2 FQNEAQ (reference sequence). The CDR3 consists of 20 residues. Trimming took off 4 bases at V and 1 base at J, with 26 bases between the two ends. Amplification of TCR beta CDR3 regions was performed using RNA transcripts as template. A first-round RT-PCR of the TCR CDR3 used the HTBI primer set. TCRdb re-called the multiplex PCR reads with MiXCR, one entry per CDR3 protein. Here the sample spans 500,000 to 650,000 distinct CDR3 sequences, 35% to 50% being singletons.

Sequences were obtained from peripheral blood or thyroid tissue (not recorded which). This receptor was obtained from an adult woman with Graves' disease, either hyperthyroidism or ophthalmopathy (not recorded which). V gene TRBV7-9 combines with J gene TRBJ1-5; no clear D. CDR3 amino acids: CASSSGPPIRHRLSNQPQHF. CDR3 DNA sequence: TGTGCCAGCAGCTCCGGTCCTCCCATACGCCATCGCTTAAGCAATCAGCCCCAGCATTTT.